This record covers a single T cell receptor beta chain. The antigen remains unidentified. The sample comes from a study of response to subunit inactivated influenza vaccine. Whole-study findings and limits: Only a handful of new T cells, the authors suggested, are recruited with each seasonal influenza vaccination.

TCRdb fed the RT-PCR reads into MiXCR, producing one record per CDR3 protein. Of some 640,000 distinct CDR3 sequences detected, around 13% appear once; the ten largest clones hold 5.5% to 7%. The length of the CDR3 is 13 residues. V was cut by 7 bases and J by 7 bases, with 13 bases left in between. The sequenced sample was PBMCs from blood, obtained less than 15 days before vaccination. This chain joins TRBV12-3 or TRBV12-4 and TRBJ2-2; maybe TRBD1 (5 bases). The origin of this receptor is a man aged 50 or older who received an inactivated influenza vaccine. The CDR3 reads CASTRGGDGELFF. Here the CDR3 DNA reads TGTGCCAGCACAAGGGGTGGGGACGGGGAGCTGTTTTTT.